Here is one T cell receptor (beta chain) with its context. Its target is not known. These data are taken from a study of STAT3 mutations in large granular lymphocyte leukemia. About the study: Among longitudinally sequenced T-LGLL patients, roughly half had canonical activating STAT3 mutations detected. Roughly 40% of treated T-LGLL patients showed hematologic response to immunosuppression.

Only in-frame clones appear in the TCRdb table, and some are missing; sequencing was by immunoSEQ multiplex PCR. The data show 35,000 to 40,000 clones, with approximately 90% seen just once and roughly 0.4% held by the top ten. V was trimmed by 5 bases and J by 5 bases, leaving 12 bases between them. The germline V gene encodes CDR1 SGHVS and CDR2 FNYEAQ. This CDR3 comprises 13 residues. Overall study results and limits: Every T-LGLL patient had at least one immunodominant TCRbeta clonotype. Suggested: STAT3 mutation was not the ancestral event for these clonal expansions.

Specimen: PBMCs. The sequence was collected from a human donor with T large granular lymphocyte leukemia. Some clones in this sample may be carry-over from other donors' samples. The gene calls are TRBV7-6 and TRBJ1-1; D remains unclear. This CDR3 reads CASSLLPATEAFF. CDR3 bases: TGTGCCAGCAGCCTATTACCTGCGACTGAAGCTTTCTTT.